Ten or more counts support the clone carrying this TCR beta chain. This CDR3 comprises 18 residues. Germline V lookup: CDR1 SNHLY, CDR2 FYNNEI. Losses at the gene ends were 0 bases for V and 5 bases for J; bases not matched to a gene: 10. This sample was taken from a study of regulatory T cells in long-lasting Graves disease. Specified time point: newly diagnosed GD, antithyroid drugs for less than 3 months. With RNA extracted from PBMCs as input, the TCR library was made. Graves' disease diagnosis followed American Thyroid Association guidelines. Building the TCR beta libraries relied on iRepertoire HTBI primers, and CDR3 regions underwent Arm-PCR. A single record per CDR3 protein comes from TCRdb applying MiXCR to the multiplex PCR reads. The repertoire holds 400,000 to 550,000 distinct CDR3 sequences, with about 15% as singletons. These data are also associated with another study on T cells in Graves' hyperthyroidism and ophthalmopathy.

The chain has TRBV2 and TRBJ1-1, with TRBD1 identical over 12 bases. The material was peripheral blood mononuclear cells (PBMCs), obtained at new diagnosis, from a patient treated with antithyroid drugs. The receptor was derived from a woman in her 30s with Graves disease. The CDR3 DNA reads TGTGCCAGCAGTGAAGCCCAAGCCGGGACAGGGGGCGAGACTGAAGCTTTCTTT. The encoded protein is CASSEAQAGTGGETEAFF.